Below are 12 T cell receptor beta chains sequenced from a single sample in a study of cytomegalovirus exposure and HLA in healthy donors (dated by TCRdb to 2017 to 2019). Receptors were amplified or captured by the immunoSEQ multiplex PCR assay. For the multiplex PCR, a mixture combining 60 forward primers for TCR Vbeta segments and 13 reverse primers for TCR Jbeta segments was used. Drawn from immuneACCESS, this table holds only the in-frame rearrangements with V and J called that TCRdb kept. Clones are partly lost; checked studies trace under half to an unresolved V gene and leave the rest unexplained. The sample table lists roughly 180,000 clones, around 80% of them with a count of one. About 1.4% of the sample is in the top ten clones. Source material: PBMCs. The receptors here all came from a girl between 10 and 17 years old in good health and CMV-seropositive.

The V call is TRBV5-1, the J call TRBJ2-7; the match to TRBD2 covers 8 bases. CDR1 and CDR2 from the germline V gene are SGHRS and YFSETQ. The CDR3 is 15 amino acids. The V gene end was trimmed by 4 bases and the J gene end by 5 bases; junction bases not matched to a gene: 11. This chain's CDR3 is CASSPYTSGSNEQYF. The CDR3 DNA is TGCGCCAGCAGCCCTTATACTAGCGGTTCGAACGAGCAGTACTTC.

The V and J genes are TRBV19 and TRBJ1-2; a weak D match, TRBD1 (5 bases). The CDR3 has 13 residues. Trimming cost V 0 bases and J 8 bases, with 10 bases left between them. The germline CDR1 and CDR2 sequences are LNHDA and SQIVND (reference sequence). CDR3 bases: TGTGCCAGTAGTATAGACGGACAAGGAGGCTACACCTTC. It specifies CASSIDGQGGYTF.

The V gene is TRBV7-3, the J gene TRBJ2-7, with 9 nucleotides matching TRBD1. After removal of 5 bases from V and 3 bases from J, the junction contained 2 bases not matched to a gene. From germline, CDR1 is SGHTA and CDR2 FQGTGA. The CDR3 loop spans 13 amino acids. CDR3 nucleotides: TGTGCCAGCAGCCGGGGACAGGGCTACGAGCAGTACTTC. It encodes CASSRGQGYEQYF.

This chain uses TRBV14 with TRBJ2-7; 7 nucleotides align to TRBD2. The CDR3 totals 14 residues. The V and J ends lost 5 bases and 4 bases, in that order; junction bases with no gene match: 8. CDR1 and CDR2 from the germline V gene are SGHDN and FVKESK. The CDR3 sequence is CASSFGGYSYEQYF. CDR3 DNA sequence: TGTGCCAGCAGCTTCGGGGGGTACTCATACGAGCAGTACTTC.

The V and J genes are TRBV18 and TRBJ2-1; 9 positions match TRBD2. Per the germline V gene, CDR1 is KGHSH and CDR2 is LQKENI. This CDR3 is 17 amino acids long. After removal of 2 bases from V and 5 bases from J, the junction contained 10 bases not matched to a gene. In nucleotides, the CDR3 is TGTGCCAGCTCACCAACGCCTAGCGGGAACCACCACAATGAGCAGTTCTTC. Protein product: CASSPTPSGNHHNEQFF. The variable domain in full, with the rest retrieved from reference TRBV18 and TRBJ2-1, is NAGVMQNPRHLVRRRGQEARLRCSPMKGHSHVYWYRQLPEEGLKFMVYLQKENIIDESGMPKERFSAEFPKEGPSILRIQQVVRGDSAAYFCASSPTPSGNHHNEQFFGPGTRLTVL.

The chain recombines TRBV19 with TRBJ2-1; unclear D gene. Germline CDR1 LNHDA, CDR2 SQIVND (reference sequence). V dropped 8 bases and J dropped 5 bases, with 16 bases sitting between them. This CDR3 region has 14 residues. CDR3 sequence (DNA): TGTGCCAGTCGCCTGCTCCACCGAGACAATGAGCAGTTCTTC. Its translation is CASRLLHRDNEQFF. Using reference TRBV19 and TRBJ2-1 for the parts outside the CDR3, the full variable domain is DGGITQSPKYLFRKEGQNVTLSCEQNLNHDAMYWYRQDPGQGLRLIYYSQIVNDFQKGDIAEGYSVSREKKESFPLTVTSAQKNPTAFYLCASRLLHRDNEQFFGPGTRLTVL.

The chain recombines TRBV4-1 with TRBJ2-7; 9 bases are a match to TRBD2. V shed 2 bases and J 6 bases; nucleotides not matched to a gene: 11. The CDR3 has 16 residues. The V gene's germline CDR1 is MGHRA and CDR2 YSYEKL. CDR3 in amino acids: CASSQPAERGAGEQYF. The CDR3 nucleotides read TGCGCCAGCAGCCAACCTGCAGAGCGGGGGGCCGGCGAGCAGTACTTC.

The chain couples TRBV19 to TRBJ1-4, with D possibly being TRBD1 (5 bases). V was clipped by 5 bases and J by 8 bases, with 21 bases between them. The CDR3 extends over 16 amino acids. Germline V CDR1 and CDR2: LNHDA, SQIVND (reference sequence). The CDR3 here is CASSSRGTALGEKLFF. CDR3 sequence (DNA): TGTGCCAGTAGTTCCCGGGGGACGGCCTTGGGGGAAAAACTGTTTTTT.

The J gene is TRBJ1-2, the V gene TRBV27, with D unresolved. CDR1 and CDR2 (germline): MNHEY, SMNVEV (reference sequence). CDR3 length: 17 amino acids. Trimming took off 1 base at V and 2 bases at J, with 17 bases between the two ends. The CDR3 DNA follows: TGTGCCAGCAGTTTATTAGTACCGCCGGGAGGAAACTATGGCTACACCTTC. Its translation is CASSLLVPPGGNYGYTF.

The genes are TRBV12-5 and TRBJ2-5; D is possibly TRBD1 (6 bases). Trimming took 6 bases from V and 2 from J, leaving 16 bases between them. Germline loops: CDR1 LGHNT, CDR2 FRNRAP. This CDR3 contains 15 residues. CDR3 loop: CASGQGWGLQETQYF. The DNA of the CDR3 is TGTGCTAGTGGGCAGGGGTGGGGGCTACAAGAGACCCAGTACTTC.

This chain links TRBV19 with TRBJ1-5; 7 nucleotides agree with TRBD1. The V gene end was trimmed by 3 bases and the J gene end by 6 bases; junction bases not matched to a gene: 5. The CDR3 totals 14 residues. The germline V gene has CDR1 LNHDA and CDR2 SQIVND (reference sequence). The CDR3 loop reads CASSIPTGTQPQHF. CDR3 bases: TGTGCCAGTAGTATCCCGACAGGGACTCAGCCCCAGCATTTT.

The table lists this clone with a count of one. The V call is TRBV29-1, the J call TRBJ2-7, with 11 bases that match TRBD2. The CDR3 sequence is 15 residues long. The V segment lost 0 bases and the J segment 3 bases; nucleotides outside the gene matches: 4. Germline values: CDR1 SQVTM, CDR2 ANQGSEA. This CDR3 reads CSVEDDGTSGYEQYF. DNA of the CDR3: TGCAGCGTTGAAGATGATGGGACTAGCGGCTACGAGCAGTACTTC.